This T cell receptor beta chain came from a study of identical twins (dated by TCRdb to about 2016). At the level of the whole study: To test whether fetal clonotypes persist, this study deep-sequenced TCR alpha and beta repertoires from monozygotic twins, from unrelated adults of various ages, and from cord blood. To rule out contamination, replicate twin experiments were performed at different times with different library preparation protocols.

V drops 6 bases and J drops 8 bases, leaving 14 bases in between. As encoded in the germline V gene (reference sequence), CDR1 is DFQATT while CDR2 is SNEGSKA. The CDR3, from cysteine to phenylalanine, totals 13 residues. Of all the DNA, just the CDR3 is kept, 39 bases in frame from base 1. The receptor library was made with 5' RACE. The run used an Illumina HiSeq 2000. Template switching added a universal primer binding site, and the final cDNA carried a unique molecular identifier that allowed TCR cDNA molecules to be counted accurately. First-strand cDNA for TCR alpha and beta chains was synthesized from specific primers in the conserved constant-segment region. To control for contamination, each cDNA library was double barcoded with a SMART-Mk sample barcode plus Illumina barcodes. TruSeq adapter sequences, together with Illumina sample barcodes, were added in two successive PCR steps. TCR alpha and beta cDNA libraries were sequenced on the Illumina HiSeq platform with custom primers. On the authors' methods: MiGEC was used to process raw reads and extract unique molecular identifiers, and MiXCR was used to find CDR3 positions. For each individual, recombination models were inferred using an EM algorithm with the repgenHMM and IGoR tools. Shared clonotype analysis was performed with the tcR package in R, normalizing sharing by the product of cloneset sizes. Out-of-frame nonproductive sequences were analyzed to study raw recombination free of thymic and clonal selection effects. TCRdb reworked the public reads: Q25 trimming with fastp, MiXCR clone assembly, productive beta chains retained. Merged by CDR3 protein, the rows form single entries marked with the most common genes and DNA. The V and J calls here are based on TCRdb, not the publication. The sample table contains roughly 1.6 million distinct CDR3 sequences; only one count was recorded for roughly a third of them. The ten largest clones capture about 0.27% of the sample.

Findings and caveats that apply to the study as a whole: In monozygotic twins, recombination models systematically underestimated out-of-frame TCR alpha sharing, but the models matched the sharing seen between unrelated individuals. Fewer insertions were carried by abundant cord blood beta clonotypes; a weaker similar trend was observed in young adult naive repertoires, while no such trend was observed in memory repertoires. Zero-insertion analyses could be partly confounded by invariant T cells such as MAIT and iNKT, though diverse VJ usage argued against such confounding for most clonotypes. Conclusions relied on cross-sectional statistical analysis, since the same donors could not be followed over many years. A weaker excess of twin sharing was found in beta out-of-frame sequences because the signal-to-noise ratio was lowered by fewer shared sequences. Compared with coincidental sharing between unrelated individuals, out-of-frame TCR alpha sequences shared between twins showed an excess of sequences with low generation probability.

This clonotype came up a few times. Which antigen it targets is not known. Base qualities are not recorded, but no much larger clone differs from it by a single base. Only healthy Caucasian donors were included. This receptor chain uses TRBV20-1 and TRBJ1-6; TRBD1 is a possible D gene, resting on 6 matching bases. The sequence was collected from a newborn girl in good health. Sequenced sample: cord blood. The CDR3 loop reads CSADSEGYSPLHF. The sequenced DNA is TGCAGTGCGGACAGCGAAGGGTATTCACCCCTCCACTTT.